A single T cell receptor (beta chain) is shown here with its context. This sample is part of a study of control samples from healthy donors and cancer patients. Data came from immunoSEQ multiplex PCR; TCRdb stores just in-frame clones and leaves some out. Altogether roughly 88,000 clones are present, 91% being singletons, with the ten largest covering roughly 0.9%. This clonotype originated in a woman aged 25 to 39 in good health. The specimen was blood.

The CDR3 DNA reads as TGTGCCAGCAGCTTTAAGGGCCTAGCGGTTTCCTACGAGCAGTACTTC. Protein sequence: CASSFKGLAVSYEQYF. This chain connects TRBV7-8 to TRBJ2-7; TRBD2 matches at 7 bases. Trimming took 3 bases from V and 1 from J; bases not matched to a gene: 9. Germline-derived CDR1 and CDR2 are SGHVS and FQNEAQ. This CDR3 has 16 residues.